This section outlines one T cell receptor (beta chain) sequence together with its context. As yet, its antigen is unknown. Clones were read by immunoSEQ multiplex PCR, and TCRdb kept only the in-frame ones, dropping some. The sample shows over a million clones, around 95% of them seen only once. The data belong to a study of shared clonotypes between healthy human individuals. Whole-study results and caveats: Owing to a small donor count, the genetic and exposure-history diversity represented was limited. Generation probabilities were higher for clonotypes shared across all four sorted-subset donors than for unshared ones.

J was trimmed by 2 bases and V by 3 bases; bases with no gene match: 2. The V gene's germline CDR1 is SEHNR and CDR2 FQNEAQ (reference sequence). The CDR3 totals 15 residues. Sequencing input: naive CD4+ T cells sorted from blood. As for subset: CD45RA+ positively selected. The chain couples TRBV7-9 to TRBJ2-5, with 11 positions matching TRBD2. The receptor was isolated from a man aged 25 to 45 in good health. Here the CDR3 reads CASSLLAGGQETQYF. The CDR3 region has the DNA TGTGCCAGCAGCTTGCTAGCGGGGGGACAAGAGACCCAGTACTTC. Drawing the rest from reference TRBV7-9 and TRBJ2-5, the complete variable domain is DTGVSQNPRHKITKRGQNVTFRCDPISEHNRLYWYRQTLGQGPEFLTYFQNEAQLEKSRLLSDRFSAERPKGSFSTLEIQRTEQGDSAMYLCASSLLAGGQETQYFGPGTRLLVL.